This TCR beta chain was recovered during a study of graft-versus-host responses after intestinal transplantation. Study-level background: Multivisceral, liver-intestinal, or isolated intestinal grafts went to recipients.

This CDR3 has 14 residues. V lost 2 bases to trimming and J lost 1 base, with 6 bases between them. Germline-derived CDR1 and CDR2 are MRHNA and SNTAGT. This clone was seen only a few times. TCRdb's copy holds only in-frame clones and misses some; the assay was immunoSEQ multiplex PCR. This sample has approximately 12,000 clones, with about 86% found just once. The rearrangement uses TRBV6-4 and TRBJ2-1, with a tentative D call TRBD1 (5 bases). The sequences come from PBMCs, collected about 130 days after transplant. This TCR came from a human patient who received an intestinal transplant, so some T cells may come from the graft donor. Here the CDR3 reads CASSDGQSYNEQFF. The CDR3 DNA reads TGTGCCAGCAGTGACGGACAATCCTACAATGAGCAGTTCTTC.